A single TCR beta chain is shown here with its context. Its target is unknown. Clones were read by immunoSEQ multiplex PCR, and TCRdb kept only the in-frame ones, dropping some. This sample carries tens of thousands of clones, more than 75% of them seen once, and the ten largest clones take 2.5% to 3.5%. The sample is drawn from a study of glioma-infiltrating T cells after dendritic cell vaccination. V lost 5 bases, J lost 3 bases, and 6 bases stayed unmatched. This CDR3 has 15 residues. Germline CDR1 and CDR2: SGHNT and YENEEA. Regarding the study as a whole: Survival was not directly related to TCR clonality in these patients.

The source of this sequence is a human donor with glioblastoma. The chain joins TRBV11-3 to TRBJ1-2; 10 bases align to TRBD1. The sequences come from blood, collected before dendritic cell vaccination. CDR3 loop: CASSQSGQGYYGYTF. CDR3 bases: TGTGCCAGCAGCCAATCGGGACAGGGGTACTATGGCTACACCTTC.